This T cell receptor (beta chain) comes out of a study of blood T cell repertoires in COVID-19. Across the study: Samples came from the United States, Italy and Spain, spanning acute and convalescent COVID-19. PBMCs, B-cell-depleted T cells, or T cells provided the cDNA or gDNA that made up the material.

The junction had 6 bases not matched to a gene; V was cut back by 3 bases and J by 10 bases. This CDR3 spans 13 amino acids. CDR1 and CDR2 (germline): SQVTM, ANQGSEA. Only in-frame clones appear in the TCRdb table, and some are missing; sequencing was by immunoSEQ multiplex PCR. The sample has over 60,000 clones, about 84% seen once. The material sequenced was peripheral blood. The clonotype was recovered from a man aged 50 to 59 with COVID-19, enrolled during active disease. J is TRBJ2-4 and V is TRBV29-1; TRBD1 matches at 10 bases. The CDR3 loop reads CSVERGTGEIQYF. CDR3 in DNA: TGCAGCGTTGAGCGGGGGACAGGGGAGATTCAGTACTTC.